This TCR beta chain was documented in a study of T cell responses to AZD1222 COVID-19 vaccine. General observations from the study: Two AZD1222 doses significantly raised spike-specific TCR breadth and depth over controls.

Measured with immunoSEQ multiplex PCR; TCRdb has only the in-frame clones, and not every one. The table has about 60,000 clones, 60% to 85% seen once; the top ten hold approximately 3.5%. Germline V CDR1 and CDR2: DFQATT, SNEGSKA (reference sequence). V was pared by 3 bases and J by 8 bases, with 14 bases of the junction left unmatched. The CDR3 sequence is 17 residues long. As for this clone: What it binds is not known.

The sequencing here drew on peripheral blood, taken 28 days after the second AZD1222 dose. This chain links TRBV20-1 with TRBJ2-1, with 12 bases lining up with TRBD2. The origin of this receptor is an adult who received the AZD1222 COVID-19 vaccine. The CDR3 reads CSASRLAGGAILDEQFF. The CDR3 nucleotides are TGCAGTGCTAGTAGGCTAGCGGGAGGGGCTATATTAGATGAGCAGTTCTTC.